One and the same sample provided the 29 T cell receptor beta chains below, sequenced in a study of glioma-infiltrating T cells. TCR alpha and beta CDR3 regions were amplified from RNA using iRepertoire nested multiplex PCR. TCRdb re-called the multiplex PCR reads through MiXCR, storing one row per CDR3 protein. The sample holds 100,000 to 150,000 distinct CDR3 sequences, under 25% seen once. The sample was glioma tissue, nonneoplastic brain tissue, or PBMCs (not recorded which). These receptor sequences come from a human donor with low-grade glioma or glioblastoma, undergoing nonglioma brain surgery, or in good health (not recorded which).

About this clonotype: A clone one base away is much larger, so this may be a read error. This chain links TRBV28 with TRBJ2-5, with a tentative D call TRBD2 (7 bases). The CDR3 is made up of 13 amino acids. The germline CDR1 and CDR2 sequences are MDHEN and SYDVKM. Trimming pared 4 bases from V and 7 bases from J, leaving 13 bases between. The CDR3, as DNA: TGTGCCAGCAGTTACGGGGGGCAGAGGACCCAGTACTTC. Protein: CASSYGGQRTQYF.

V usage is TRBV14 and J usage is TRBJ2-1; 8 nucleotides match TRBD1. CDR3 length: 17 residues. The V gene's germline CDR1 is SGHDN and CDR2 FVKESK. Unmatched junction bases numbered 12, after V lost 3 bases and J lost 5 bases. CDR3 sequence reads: CASSHYTGQGADNEQFF. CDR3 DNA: TGTGCCAGCAGCCACTACACAGGGCAGGGGGCCGACAATGAGCAGTTCTTC.

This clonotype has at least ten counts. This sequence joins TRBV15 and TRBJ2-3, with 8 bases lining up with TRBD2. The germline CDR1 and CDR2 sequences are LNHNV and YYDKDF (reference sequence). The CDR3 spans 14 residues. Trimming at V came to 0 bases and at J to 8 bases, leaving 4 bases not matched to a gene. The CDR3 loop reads CATSRDTGLATQYF. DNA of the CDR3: TGTGCCACCAGCAGAGATACCGGACTAGCTACGCAGTATTTT.

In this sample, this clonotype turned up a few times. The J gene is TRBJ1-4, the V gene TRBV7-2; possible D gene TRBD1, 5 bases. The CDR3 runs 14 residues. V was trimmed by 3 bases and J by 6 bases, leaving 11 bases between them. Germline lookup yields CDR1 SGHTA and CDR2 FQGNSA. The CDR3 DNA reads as TGTGCCAGCAGCTTGACAGTTTCAGATGAAAAACTGTTTTTT. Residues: CASSLTVSDEKLFF. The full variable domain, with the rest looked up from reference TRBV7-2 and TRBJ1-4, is GAGVSQSPSNKVTEKGKDVELRCDPISGHTALYWYRQSLGQGLEFLIYFQGNSAPDKSGLPSDRFSAERTGGSVSTLTIQRTQQEDSAVYLCASSLTVSDEKLFFGSGTQLSVL.

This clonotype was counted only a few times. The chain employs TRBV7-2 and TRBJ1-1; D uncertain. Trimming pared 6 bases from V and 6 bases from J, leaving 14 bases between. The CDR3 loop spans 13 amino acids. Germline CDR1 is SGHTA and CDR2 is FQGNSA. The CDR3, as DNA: TGTGCCAGCAGTTTCGACCAGGTCGCTGAAGCTTTCTTT. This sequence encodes CASSFDQVAEAFF.

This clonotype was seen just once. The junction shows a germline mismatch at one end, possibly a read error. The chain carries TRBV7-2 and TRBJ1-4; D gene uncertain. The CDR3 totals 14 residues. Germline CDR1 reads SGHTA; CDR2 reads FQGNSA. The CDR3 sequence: CASSLGRRNVKLFF. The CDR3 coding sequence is TGTGCCAGCAGCTTAGGACGCCGTAATGTAAAACTGTTTTTT.

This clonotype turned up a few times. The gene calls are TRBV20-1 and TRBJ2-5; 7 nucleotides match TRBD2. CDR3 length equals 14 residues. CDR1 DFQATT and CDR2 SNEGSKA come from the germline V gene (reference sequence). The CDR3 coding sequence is TGCAGCGCCCGTGGGGCTAGCGGACAAGAGACCCAGTACTTC. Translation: CSARGASGQETQYF.

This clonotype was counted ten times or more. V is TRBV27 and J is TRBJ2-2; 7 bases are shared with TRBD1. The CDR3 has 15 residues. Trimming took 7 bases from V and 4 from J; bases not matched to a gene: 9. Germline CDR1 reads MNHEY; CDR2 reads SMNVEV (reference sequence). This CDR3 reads CASTTLTGTTGELFF. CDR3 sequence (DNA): TGTGCCAGCACTACGTTGACAGGGACCACCGGGGAGCTGTTTTTT.

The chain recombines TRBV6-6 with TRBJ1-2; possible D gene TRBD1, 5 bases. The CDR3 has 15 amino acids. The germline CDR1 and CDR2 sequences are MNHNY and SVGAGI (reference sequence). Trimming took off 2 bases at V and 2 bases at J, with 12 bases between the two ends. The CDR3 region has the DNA TGTGCCAGCAGTTACGGCCGGGGACGCAACTATGGCTACACCTTC. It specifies CASSYGRGRNYGYTF.

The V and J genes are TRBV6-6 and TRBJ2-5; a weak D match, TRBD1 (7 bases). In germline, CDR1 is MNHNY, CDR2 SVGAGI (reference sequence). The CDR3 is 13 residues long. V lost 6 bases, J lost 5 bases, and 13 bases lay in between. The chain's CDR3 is CASREGARETQYF. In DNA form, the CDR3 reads TGTGCCAGCAGGGAGGGGGCGCGGGAGACCCAGTACTTC.

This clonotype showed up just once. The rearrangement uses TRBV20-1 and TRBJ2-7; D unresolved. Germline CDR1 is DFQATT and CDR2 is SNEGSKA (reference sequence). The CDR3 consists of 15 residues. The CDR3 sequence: CSASPKPLINYGYTV. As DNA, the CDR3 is TGCAGTGCTAGTCCGAAGCCACTGATTAACTATGGCTACACCGTC.

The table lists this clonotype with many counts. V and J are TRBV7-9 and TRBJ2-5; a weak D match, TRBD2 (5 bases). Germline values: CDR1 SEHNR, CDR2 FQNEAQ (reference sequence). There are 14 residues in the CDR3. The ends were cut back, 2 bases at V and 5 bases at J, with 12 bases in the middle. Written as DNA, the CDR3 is TGTGCCAGCAGCTTAAGTCTAGCTACCGAGACCCAGTACTTC. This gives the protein CASSLSLATETQYF. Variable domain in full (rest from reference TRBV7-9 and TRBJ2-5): DTGVSQNPRHKITKRGQNVTFRCDPISEHNRLYWYRQTLGQGPEFLTYFQNEAQLEKSRLLSDRFSAERPKGSFSTLEIQRTEQGDSAMYLCASSLSLATETQYFGPGTRLLVL.

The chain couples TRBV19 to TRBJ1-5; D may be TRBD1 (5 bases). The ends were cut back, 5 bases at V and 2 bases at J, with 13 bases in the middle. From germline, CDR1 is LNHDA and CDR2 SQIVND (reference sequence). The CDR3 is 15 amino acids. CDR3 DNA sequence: TGTGCCAGTAGTGTCCCTCCGACAGGCAATCAGCCCCAGCATTTT. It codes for CASSVPPTGNQPQHF.

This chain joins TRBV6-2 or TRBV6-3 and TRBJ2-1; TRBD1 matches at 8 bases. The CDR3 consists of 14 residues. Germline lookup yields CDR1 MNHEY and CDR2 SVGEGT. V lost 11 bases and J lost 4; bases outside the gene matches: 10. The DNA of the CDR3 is TGTGCCTTCACCTCAGGGGGCTCATACAATGAGCAGTTCTTC. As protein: CAFTSGGSYNEQFF.

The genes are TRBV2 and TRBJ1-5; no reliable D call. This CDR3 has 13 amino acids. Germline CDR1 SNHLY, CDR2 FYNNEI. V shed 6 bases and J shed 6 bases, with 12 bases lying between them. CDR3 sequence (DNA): TGTGCCAGCAGGTCATTCGCGGGTCAGCCCCAGCATTTT. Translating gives CASRSFAGQPQHF.

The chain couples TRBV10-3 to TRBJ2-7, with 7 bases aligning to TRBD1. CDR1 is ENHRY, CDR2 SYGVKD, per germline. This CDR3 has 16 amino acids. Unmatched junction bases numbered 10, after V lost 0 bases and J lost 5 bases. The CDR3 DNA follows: TGTGCCATCAGTGAGTCGGGGAGACAGGGCTACCACGAGCAGTACGTC. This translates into CAISESGRQGYHEQYV.

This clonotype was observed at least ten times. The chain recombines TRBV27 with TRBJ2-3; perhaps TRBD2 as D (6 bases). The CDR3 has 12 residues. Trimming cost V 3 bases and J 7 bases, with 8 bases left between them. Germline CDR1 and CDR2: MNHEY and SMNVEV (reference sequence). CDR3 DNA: TGTGCCAGCAGTTTTGGGAGGAATACGCAGTATTTT. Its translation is CASSFGRNTQYF.

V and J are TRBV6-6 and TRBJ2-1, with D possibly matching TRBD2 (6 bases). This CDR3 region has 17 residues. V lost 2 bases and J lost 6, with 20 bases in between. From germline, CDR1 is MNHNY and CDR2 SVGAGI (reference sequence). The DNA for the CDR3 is TGTGCCAGCAGTTACACCGACGCAGGGACTTTTGGCAATGAGCAGTTCTTC. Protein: CASSYTDAGTFGNEQFF.

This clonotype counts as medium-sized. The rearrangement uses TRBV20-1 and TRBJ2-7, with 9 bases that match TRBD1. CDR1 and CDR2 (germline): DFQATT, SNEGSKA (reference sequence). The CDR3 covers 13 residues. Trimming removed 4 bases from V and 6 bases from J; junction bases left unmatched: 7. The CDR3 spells CSATNRDRVEQYV. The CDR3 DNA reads TGCAGTGCTACTAACCGGGACAGGGTCGAGCAGTACGTC.

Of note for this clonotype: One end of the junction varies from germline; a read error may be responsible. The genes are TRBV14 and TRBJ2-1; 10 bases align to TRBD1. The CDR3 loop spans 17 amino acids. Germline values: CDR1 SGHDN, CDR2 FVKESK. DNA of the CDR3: TGTGCCATCAGCCAAGCAACTAGGACAGGGGGCTACAATGAGCAGTTCTTC. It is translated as CAISQATRTGGYNEQFF.

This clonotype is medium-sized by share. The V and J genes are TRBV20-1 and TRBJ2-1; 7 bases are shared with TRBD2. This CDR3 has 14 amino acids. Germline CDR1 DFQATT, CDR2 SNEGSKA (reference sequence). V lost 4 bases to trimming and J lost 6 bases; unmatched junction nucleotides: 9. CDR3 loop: CSAKPGGLRNEQFF. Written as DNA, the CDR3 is TGCAGTGCTAAGCCGGGGGGACTACGCAATGAGCAGTTCTTC.

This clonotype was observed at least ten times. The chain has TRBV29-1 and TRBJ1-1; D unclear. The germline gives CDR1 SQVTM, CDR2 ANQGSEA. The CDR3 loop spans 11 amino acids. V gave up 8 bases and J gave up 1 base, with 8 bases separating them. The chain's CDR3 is CSTGRNTEAFF. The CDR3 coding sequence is TGCAGCACTGGGAGGAACACTGAAGCTTTCTTT.

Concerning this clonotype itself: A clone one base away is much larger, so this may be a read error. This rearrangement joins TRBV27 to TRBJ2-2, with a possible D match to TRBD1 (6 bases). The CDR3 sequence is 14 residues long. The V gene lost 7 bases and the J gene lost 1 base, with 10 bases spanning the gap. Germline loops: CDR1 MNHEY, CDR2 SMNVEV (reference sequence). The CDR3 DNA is TGTGCCAGCATAGTCAGGGGGAACACCGGGGAGCTGTTTTTT. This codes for CASIVRGNTGELFF.

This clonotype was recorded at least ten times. The CDR3 here is CASSGPTGAPTDTQYF. In DNA, the CDR3 is TGTGCCAGCAGTGGACCGACAGGGGCCCCCACAGATACGCAGTATTTT. This chain links TRBV6-4 with TRBJ2-3; 8 bases align to TRBD1. J was trimmed by 2 bases and V by 4 bases; bases with no gene match: 8. The germline V gene encodes CDR1 MRHNA and CDR2 SNTAGT. This CDR3 has 16 residues.

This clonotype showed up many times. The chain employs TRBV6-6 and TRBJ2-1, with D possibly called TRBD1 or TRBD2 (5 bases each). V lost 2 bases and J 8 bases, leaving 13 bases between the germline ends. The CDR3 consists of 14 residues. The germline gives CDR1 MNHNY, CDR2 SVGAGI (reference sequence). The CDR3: CASSYATGADEQFF. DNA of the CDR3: TGTGCCAGCAGTTACGCGACCGGGGCCGATGAGCAGTTCTTC.

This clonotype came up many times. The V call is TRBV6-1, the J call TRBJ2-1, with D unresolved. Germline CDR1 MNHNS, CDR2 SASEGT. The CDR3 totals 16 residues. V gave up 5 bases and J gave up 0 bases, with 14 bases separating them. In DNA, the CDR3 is TGTGCCAGCAGTTATTCTCCCGGCCGCTCCTACAATGAGCAGTTCTTC. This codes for CASSYSPGRSYNEQFF.

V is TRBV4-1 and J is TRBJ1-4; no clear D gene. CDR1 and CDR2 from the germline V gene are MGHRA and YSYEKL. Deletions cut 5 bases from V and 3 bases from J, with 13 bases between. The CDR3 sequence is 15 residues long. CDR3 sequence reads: CASSSERPPNEKLFF. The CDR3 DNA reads TGCGCCAGCAGCTCCGAGAGGCCCCCTAATGAAAAACTGTTTTTT.

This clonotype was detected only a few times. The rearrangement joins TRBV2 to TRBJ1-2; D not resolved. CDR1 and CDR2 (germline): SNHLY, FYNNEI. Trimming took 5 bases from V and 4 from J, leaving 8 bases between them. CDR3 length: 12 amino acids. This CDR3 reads CASSTTGYGYTF. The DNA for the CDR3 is TGTGCCAGCAGTACGACGGGCTATGGCTACACCTTC.

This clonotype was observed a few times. The CDR3 protein is CASSILTGVGSPLHF. CDR3 bases: TGTGCCAGCAGTATACTAACAGGGGTGGGGTCACCCCTCCACTTT. The chain has TRBV28 and TRBJ1-6; 7 bases are shared with TRBD1. Germline assignment: CDR1 MDHEN and CDR2 SYDVKM. This CDR3 has 15 residues. V gave up 5 bases and J gave up 10 bases; unmatched junction bases: 11.